Below, one T cell receptor (beta chain) is given with its context. This sample stems from a study of blood T cell repertoires in COVID-19. For the study at large: PBMCs, B-cell-depleted T cells, or T cells provided the cDNA or gDNA that made up the material.

Sequencing used immunoSEQ multiplex PCR; TCRdb keeps in-frame clones, though not all of them. The profile shows hundreds of thousands of clones, around 90% of them singletons. Specimen: peripheral blood. The TCR sequence derives from a man aged 18 to 35 with COVID-19, enrolled during active disease.

This CDR3 reads CASSKLAGVYNEQFF. CDR3 bases: TGTGCCAGTAGTAAGCTAGCGGGGGTCTACAATGAGCAGTTCTTC. The chain joins TRBV19 to TRBJ2-1; 10 nucleotides align to TRBD2. The V segment lost 4 bases and the J segment 3 bases; nucleotides outside the gene matches: 3. The length of the CDR3 is 15 residues. Germline-derived CDR1 and CDR2 are LNHDA and SQIVND (reference sequence).